The clone carrying this T cell receptor beta chain came up many times. Its matching antigen is unknown. The data originate from a study of Graves' ophthalmopathy and Graves' hyperthyroidism. Amplification targeted the TCR beta CDR3 regions, with RNA transcripts as the source material. First-round RT-PCR employed HTBI primers, with a second-round multiplex PCR after it. TCRdb itself ran the multiplex PCR reads through MiXCR, one entry per CDR3 protein. The sample includes 350,000 to 450,000 distinct CDR3 sequences, around 16% of them seen just once. Ophthalmopathy donors were characterized by moderate-to-severe activity, CAS of at least 3, NOSPECS of at least 4, and duration under 3 months. The study's findings and limits: The blood repertoire also included most expanded thyroid clonotypes above 0.001 frequency.

From germline, CDR1 is SGHRS and CDR2 YFSETQ. The V and J ends lost 5 bases and 2 bases, in that order; junction bases with no gene match: 4. The CDR3 has 15 residues. Material: peripheral blood. The J gene is TRBJ2-7, the V gene TRBV5-1; 13 bases map to TRBD2. The sequence derives from a woman between 18 and 29 years old with Graves' ophthalmopathy. The CDR3 DNA reads TGCGCCAGCAGTTGGGGACTAGCGGGGACCTACGAGCAGTACTTC. This sequence encodes CASSWGLAGTYEQYF. Together with reference TRBV5-1 and TRBJ2-7, the CDR3 gives the full variable domain: KAGVTQTPRYLIKTRGQQVTLSCSPISGHRSVSWYQQTPGQGLQFLFEYFSETQRNKGNFPGRFSGRQFSNSRSEMNVSTLELGDSALYLCASSWGLAGTYEQYFGPGTRLTVT.